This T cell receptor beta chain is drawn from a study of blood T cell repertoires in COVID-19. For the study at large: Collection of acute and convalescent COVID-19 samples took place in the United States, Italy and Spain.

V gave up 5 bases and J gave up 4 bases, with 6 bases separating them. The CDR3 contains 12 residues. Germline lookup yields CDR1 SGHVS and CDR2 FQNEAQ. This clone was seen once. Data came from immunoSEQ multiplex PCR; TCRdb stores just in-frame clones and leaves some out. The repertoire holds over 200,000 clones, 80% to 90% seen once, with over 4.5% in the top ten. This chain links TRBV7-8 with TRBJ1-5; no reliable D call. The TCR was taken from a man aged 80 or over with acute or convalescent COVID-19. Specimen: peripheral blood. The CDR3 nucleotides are TGTGCCAGCAGCCCCGTTAATCAGCCCCAGCATTTT. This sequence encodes CASSPVNQPQHF.